The 16 T cell receptor beta chains given below trace back to one sample, sequenced in a study of shared clonotypes between healthy human individuals. Profiled with immunoSEQ multiplex PCR; TCRdb holds only in-frame clones, not every one. The data show 1.4 million or so clones, roughly 98.5% seen once. The sequencing input was naive CD4+ T cells sorted from blood. Regarding subset: CD45RA+ positively selected. The receptors were sampled from a man between 25 and 39 years old in good health.

The chain is built from TRBV5-1 and TRBJ2-6; D tentatively reads TRBD1 or TRBD2 (6 bases each). The CDR3 covers 16 residues. V dropped 3 bases and J dropped 1 base, with 11 bases sitting between them. CDR1 is SGHRS, CDR2 YFSETQ, per germline. CDR3 amino acids: CASSYGGGSGANVLTF. The DNA of the CDR3 is TGCGCCAGCAGCTACGGAGGGGGATCTGGGGCCAACGTCCTGACTTTC.

The V gene is TRBV10-1, the J gene TRBJ2-3; 9 nucleotides align to TRBD2. The CDR3 sequence is 15 residues long. In germline, CDR1 is WNHNN, CDR2 SYGVQD (reference sequence). With 2 bases clipped from V and 4 bases from J, the junction kept 4 bases outside the gene matches. The CDR3 reads CASSEGTSPADTQYF. The DNA of the CDR3 is TGCGCCAGCAGTGAGGGGACTAGCCCCGCAGATACGCAGTATTTT.

This sequence joins TRBV29-1 and TRBJ2-1, with 8 positions matching TRBD1. CDR3 length: 13 amino acids. In germline, CDR1 is SQVTM, CDR2 ANQGSEA. With V trimmed by 6 bases and J by 5 bases, 6 bases remained unmatched. In DNA form, the CDR3 reads TGCAGCGTGACAGGACAGGGTCACAATGAGCAGTTCTTC. Protein product: CSVTGQGHNEQFF.

The chain has TRBV7-2 and TRBJ2-2, with TRBD1 as a possible D gene (5 bases). The germline CDR1 and CDR2 sequences are SGHTA and FQGNSA. The CDR3 totals 15 residues. Trimming stripped 1 base from V and 0 bases from J, with 6 bases between. The CDR3 DNA follows: TGTGCCAGCAGCTTAGTCAGGGCGAACACCGGGGAGCTGTTTTTT. It yields the protein CASSLVRANTGELFF.

This clone was observed a single time. The chain uses TRBV18 and TRBJ2-5, with 7 nucleotides matching TRBD2. After removal of 5 bases from V and 7 bases from J, the junction contained 19 bases not matched to a gene. CDR3 size: 17 residues. Germline-derived CDR1 and CDR2 are KGHSH and LQKENI. The CDR3 is CASSRRVLREIGGTQYF. CDR3 nucleotides: TGTGCCAGCTCAAGGAGGGTCTTGCGGGAGATTGGTGGGACCCAGTACTTC.

This chain connects TRBV5-4 to TRBJ2-1; D tentatively reads TRBD1 or TRBD2 (6 bases each). The CDR3 extends over 13 amino acids. Germline CDR1 is SGHNT and CDR2 is YYREEE (reference sequence). The V and J ends lost 5 bases and 9 bases respectively, with 15 bases between them. CDR3 sequence (DNA): TGTGCCAGCAGTTTCCCAGGGGACTTTGAGCAGTTCTTC. As protein: CASSFPGDFEQFF.

V usage is TRBV30 and J usage is TRBJ1-4, with a tentative D call TRBD1 (6 bases). The CDR3 extends over 16 amino acids. Trimming left V 0 bases short and J 2 bases short, with 13 bases between. Germline V lookup: CDR1 GTSNPN, CDR2 SVGIG (reference sequence). As DNA, the CDR3 is TGTGCCTGGAGTGTACCGGGGGGCGCGACTAATGAAAAACTGTTTTTT. Protein product: CAWSVPGGATNEKLFF.

The chain combines TRBV11-3 with TRBJ1-1, with D hard to call. CDR3 length equals 13 residues. CDR1 is SGHNT, CDR2 YENEEA, per germline. The germline V and J ends were trimmed by 5 bases and 1 base, with 8 bases remaining between them. CDR3 DNA: TGTGCCAGCAGCCTGACACAGAACACTGAAGCTTTCTTT. This gives the protein CASSLTQNTEAFF.

The chain couples TRBV6-6 to TRBJ2-1, with D uncertain. The CDR3 loop spans 14 amino acids. Germline CDR1 MNHNY, CDR2 SVGAGI (reference sequence). Trimming shortened V by 5 bases and J by 5 bases, and 13 bases separated the two germline ends. CDR3 bases: TGTGCCAGCAGTACCCTGGACGGAAACAATGAGCAGTTCTTC. Encoded protein: CASSTLDGNNEQFF.

DNA for the CDR3: TGTGCCAGCAGCGTTCAGGCAGGGTCCTACGAGCAGTACTTC. Translating gives CASSVQAGSYEQYF. This chain connects TRBV9 to TRBJ2-7, with D possibly matching TRBD1 (5 bases). Trimming cost V 2 bases and J 1 base, with 10 bases left between them. Germline V gene data show CDR1 as SGDLS and CDR2 as YYNGEE. This CDR3 has 14 residues.

The rearrangement links TRBV28 to TRBJ1-1, with D uncertain. V lost 1 base and J 4 bases, leaving 13 bases between the germline ends. The CDR3 is 15 amino acids. CDR1 MDHEN and CDR2 SYDVKM come from the germline V gene. This CDR3 reads CASSLLKGRGTEAFF. CDR3 coding DNA: TGTGCCAGCAGTTTATTAAAGGGCCGCGGCACTGAAGCTTTCTTT. The whole variable domain, filled in from reference TRBV28 and TRBJ1-1, reads DVKVTQSSRYLVKRTGEKVFLECVQDMDHENMFWYRQDPGLGLRLIYFSYDVKMKEKGDIPEGYSVSREKKERFSLILESASTNQTSMYLCASSLLKGRGTEAFFGQGTRLTVV.

The chain joins TRBV5-1 to TRBJ2-1, with D tentatively TRBD2 (6 bases). The CDR3 spans 15 residues. The germline V and J ends were trimmed by 4 bases and 0 bases, with 11 bases remaining between them. Germline CDR1 is SGHRS and CDR2 is YFSETQ. The CDR3 here is CASSPVADSYNEQFF. Written as DNA, the CDR3 is TGCGCCAGCAGCCCGGTAGCGGACTCCTACAATGAGCAGTTCTTC.

The chain links TRBV27 to TRBJ1-5; D unclear. V gave up 6 bases and J gave up 3 bases, with 15 bases separating them. CDR3 size: 15 residues. Germline V gene data show CDR1 as MNHEY and CDR2 as SMNVEV (reference sequence). The CDR3 bases are TGTGCCAGCAGCTCCCGAGGGTTGCTCAATCAGCCCCAGCATTTT. It encodes CASSSRGLLNQPQHF.

This chain connects TRBV25-1 to TRBJ2-7; TRBD2 might be the D (5 bases). CDR1 is MGHDK and CDR2 is SYGVNS in the germline V gene. The CDR3 is made up of 12 amino acids. V lost 1 base to trimming and J lost 5 bases, with 6 bases between them. The CDR3 is CASSELTNEQYF. CDR3 nucleotide sequence: TGTGCCAGCAGTGAATTGACTAACGAGCAGTACTTC.

The V and J genes are TRBV28 and TRBJ1-4; the D gene is possibly TRBD1 (6 bases). This CDR3 is built from 15 residues. The V gene lost 5 bases and the J gene lost 6 bases, with 16 bases spanning the gap. Germline V gene lookup returns CDR1 MDHEN and CDR2 SYDVKM. The CDR3 DNA is TGTGCCAGCAGTGGAAGGGGGACGTCGGATGAAAAACTGTTTTTT. It yields the protein CASSGRGTSDEKLFF.

This clone was detected once. The chain couples TRBV4-1 to TRBJ1-1, with a weak D call TRBD1 (5 bases). Trimming left V 1 base short and J 2 bases short, with 14 bases between. The germline V gene has CDR1 MGHRA and CDR2 YSYEKL. The CDR3 is made up of 16 amino acids. CDR3 sequence (DNA): TGCGCCAGCAGCCAAGTGGGGAAGGGGCCAAACACTGAAGCTTTCTTT. This sequence encodes CASSQVGKGPNTEAFF.